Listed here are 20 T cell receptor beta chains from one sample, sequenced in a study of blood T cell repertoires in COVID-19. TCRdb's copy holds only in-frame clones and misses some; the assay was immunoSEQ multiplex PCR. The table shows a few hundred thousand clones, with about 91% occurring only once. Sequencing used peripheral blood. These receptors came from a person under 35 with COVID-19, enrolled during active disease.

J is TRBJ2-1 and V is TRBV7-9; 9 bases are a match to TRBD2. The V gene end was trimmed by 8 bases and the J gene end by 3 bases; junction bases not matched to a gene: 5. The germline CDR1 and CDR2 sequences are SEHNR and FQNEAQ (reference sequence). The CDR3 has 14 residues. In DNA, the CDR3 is TGTGCCAGCTTCCTAGCGGGGATCTACAATGAGCAGTTCTTC. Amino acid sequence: CASFLAGIYNEQFF.

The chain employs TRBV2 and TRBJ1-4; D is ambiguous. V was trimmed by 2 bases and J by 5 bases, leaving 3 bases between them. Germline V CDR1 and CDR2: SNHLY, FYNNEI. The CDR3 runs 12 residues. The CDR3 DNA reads TGTGCCAGCAGTGAACAGAATGAAAAACTGTTTTTT. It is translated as CASSEQNEKLFF.

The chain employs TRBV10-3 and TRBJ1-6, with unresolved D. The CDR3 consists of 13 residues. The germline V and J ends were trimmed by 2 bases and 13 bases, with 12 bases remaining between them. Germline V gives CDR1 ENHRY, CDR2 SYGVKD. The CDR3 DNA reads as TGTGCCATCAGTGAGGGACTGACGGACCCCCTCCACTTT. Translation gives CAISEGLTDPLHF.

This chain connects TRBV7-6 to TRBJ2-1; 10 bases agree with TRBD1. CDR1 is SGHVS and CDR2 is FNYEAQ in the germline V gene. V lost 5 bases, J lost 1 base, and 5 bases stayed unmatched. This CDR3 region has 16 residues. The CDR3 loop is CASSTRQGASYNEQFF. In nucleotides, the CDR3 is TGTGCCAGCAGCACCCGACAGGGGGCGTCCTACAATGAGCAGTTCTTC.

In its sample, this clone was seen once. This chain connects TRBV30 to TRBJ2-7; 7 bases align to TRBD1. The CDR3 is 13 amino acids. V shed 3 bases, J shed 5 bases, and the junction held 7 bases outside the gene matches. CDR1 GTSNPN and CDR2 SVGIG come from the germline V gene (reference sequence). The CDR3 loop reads CAWSRQGGHEQYF. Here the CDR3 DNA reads TGTGCCTGGAGCCGACAGGGCGGACACGAGCAGTACTTC.

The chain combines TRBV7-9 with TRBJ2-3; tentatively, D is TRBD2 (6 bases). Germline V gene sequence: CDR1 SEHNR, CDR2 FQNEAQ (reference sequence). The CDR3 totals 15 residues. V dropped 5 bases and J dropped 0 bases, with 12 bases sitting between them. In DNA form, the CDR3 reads TGTGCCAGCAGCGGCGTAGCGGATAGCACAGATACGCAGTATTTT. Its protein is CASSGVADSTDTQYF.

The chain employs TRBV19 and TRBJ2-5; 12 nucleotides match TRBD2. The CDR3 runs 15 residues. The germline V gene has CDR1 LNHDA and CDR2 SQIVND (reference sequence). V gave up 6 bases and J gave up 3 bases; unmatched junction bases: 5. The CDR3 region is CASSGLAGSEETQYF. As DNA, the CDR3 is TGTGCCAGTAGCGGACTAGCGGGGAGTGAAGAGACCCAGTACTTC.

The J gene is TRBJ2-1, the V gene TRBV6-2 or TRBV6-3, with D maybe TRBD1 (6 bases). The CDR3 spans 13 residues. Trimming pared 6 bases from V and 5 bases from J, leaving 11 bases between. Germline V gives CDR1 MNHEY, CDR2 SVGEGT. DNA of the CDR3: TGTGCCAGCAGCCCGGACAGTAACAATGAGCAGTTCTTC. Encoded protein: CASSPDSNNEQFF.

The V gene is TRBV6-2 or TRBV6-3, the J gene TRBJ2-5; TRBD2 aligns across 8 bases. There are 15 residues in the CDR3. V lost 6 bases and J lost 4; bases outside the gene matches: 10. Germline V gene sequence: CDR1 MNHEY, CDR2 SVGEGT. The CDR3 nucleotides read TGTGCCAGCAGCCCCCTACGGGAGGGCCGAGAGACCCAGTACTTC. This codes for CASSPLREGRETQYF.

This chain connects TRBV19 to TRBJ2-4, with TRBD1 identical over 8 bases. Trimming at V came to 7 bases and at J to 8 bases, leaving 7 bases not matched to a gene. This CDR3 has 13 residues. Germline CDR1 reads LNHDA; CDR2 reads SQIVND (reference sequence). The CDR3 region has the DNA TGTGCCAGTACCTACAGGGGGGCGGACATTCAGTACTTC. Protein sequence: CASTYRGADIQYF.

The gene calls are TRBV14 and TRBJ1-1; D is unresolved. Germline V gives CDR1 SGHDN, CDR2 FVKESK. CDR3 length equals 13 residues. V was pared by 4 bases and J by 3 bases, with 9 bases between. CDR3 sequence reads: CASSPDTYTEAFF. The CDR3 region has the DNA TGTGCCAGCAGCCCAGACACTTACACTGAAGCTTTCTTT. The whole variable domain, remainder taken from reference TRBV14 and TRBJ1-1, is EAGVTQFPSHSVIEKGQTVTLRCDPISGHDNLYWYRRVMGKEIKFLLHFVKESKQDESGMPNNRFLAERTGGTYSTLKVQPAELEDSGVYFCASSPDTYTEAFFGQGTRLTVV.

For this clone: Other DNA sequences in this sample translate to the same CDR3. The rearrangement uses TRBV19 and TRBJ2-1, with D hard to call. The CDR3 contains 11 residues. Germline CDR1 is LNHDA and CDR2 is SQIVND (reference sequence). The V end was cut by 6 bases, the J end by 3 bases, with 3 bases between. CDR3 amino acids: CASSVYNEQFF. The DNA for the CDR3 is TGTGCCAGTAGCGTCTACAATGAGCAGTTCTTC.

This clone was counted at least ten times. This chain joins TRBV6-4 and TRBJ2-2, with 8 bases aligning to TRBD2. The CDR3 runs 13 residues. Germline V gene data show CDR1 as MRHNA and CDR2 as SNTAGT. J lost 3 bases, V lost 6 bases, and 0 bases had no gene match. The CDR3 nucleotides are TGTGCCAGCAGCGGGAGGGACACCGGGGAGCTGTTTTTT. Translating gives CASSGRDTGELFF.

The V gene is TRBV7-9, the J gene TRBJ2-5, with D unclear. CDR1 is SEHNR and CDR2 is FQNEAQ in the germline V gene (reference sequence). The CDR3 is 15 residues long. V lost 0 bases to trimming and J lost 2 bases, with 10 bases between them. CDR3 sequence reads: CASSLALAEQETQYF. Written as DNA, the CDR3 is TGTGCCAGCAGCTTAGCGCTGGCAGAACAAGAGACCCAGTACTTC.

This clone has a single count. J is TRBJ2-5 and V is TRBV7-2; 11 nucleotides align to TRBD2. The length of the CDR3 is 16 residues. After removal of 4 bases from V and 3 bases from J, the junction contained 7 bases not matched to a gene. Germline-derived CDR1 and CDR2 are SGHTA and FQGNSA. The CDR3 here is CASSSPGLAAKETQYF. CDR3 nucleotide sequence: TGTGCCAGCAGCTCGCCGGGACTAGCGGCTAAAGAGACCCAGTACTTC.

This CDR3 is CASSLEGEEGYTF. The CDR3 DNA sequence: TGTGCCAGCAGTTTGGAAGGGGAGGAGGGCTACACCTTC. The chain combines TRBV12-3 or TRBV12-4 with TRBJ1-2; tentatively, D is TRBD1 (5 bases). Trimming removed 3 bases from V and 8 bases from J, with 13 bases in between. This CDR3 has 13 residues.

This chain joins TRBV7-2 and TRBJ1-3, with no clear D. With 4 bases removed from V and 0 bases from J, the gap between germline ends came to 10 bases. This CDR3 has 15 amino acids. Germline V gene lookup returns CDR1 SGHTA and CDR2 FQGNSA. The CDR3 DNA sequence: TGTGCCAGCAGCTCACCTAGATTCTCTGGAAACACCATATATTTT. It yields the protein CASSSPRFSGNTIYF.

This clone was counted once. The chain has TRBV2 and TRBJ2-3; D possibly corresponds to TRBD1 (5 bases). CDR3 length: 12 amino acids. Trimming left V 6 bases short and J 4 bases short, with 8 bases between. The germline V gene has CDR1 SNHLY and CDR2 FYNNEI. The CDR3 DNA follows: TGTGCCAGCAGCAGGGTATCAGATACGCAGTATTTT. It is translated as CASSRVSDTQYF.

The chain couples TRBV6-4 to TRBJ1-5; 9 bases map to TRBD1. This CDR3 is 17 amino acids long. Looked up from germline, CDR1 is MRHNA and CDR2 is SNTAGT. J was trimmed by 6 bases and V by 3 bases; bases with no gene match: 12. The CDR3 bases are TGTGCCAGCAGTGAGCCCGGGACAGGGCATCAGGGTCAGCCCCAGCATTTT. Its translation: CASSEPGTGHQGQPQHF.

The chain's CDR3 is CASFEHSSGANVLTF. In nucleotides, the CDR3 is TGTGCCAGCTTCGAGCATAGCTCTGGGGCCAACGTCCTGACTTTC. The V gene is TRBV6-5, the J gene TRBJ2-6; D gene ambiguous. CDR3 size: 15 residues. From germline, CDR1 is MNHEY and CDR2 SVGAGI. The ends were cut back, 8 bases at V and 0 bases at J, with 11 bases in the middle.